Listed below are T cell receptor beta chains from one sample, sequenced in a study of identical twins. TCRdb used MiXCR to reprocess the 5' RACE reads, holding one entry per CDR3 protein. Of 450,000 to 650,000 distinct CDR3 sequences in the sample, 13% to 15% are singletons; the top ten hold roughly 0.43%. This sample was shared with a second study, whose subject was yellow fever vaccine responses in identical twins.

Source material: CD4+ T cells sorted from blood. Every receptor here comes from a woman aged 18-30 years in good health. Each CDR3 is given with its conserved first and last residue. Fields, in order: D gene, V gene, clone size, J gene, CDR3 protein, CDR3 DNA. The D gene is left open where the match is weak. Clone size is stated in some rows and not others, as once, few, many or a class when expanded.

d_gene: TRBD1; v_gene: TRBV2; abundance: .; j_gene: TRBJ2-2; CDR3aa: CASSNRDRGLSGELFF; CDR3nt: TGTGCCAGCAGTAACCGGGACAGGGGGCTCTCCGGGGAGCTGTTTTTT
d_gene: TRBD2; v_gene: TRBV2; abundance: .; j_gene: TRBJ2-1; CDR3aa: CASIRLAGYNEQFF; CDR3nt: TGTGCCAGCATTAGACTAGCGGGTTACAATGAGCAGTTCTTC
d_gene: .; v_gene: TRBV12-3/TRBV12-4; abundance: few; j_gene: TRBJ1-3; CDR3aa: CASSKYQYYSGNTIYF; CDR3nt: TGTGCCAGCAGTAAATACCAGTACTACTCTGGAAACACCATATATTTT
d_gene: .; v_gene: TRBV5-1; abundance: many; j_gene: TRBJ2-2; CDR3aa: CASSAGLAGELFF; CDR3nt: TGCGCCAGCAGCGCGGGCCTCGCCGGGGAGCTGTTTTTT
d_gene: .; v_gene: TRBV11-2; abundance: .; j_gene: TRBJ2-2; CDR3aa: CASSVMRHTGELFF; CDR3nt: TGTGCCAGCAGCGTGATGAGGCACACCGGGGAGCTGTTTTTT
d_gene: TRBD2; v_gene: TRBV15; abundance: few; j_gene: TRBJ2-7; CDR3aa: CATSRDMPRLAGVESSYEQYF; CDR3nt: TGTGCCACCAGCAGAGATATGCCGCGACTAGCGGGAGTGGAAAGCTCCTACGAGCAGTACTTC
d_gene: TRBD1; v_gene: TRBV29-1; abundance: .; j_gene: TRBJ1-2; CDR3aa: CSVGKGQGDGYTF; CDR3nt: TGCAGCGTTGGTAAGGGACAGGGAGATGGCTACACCTTC
d_gene: .; v_gene: TRBV27; abundance: .; j_gene: TRBJ2-7; CDR3aa: CASSLKSTLHEQYF; CDR3nt: TGTGCCAGCAGTTTAAAGAGTACCTTGCACGAGCAGTACTTC
d_gene: .; v_gene: TRBV6-1; abundance: .; j_gene: TRBJ2-3; CDR3aa: CASFWGLTDTQYF; CDR3nt: TGTGCCAGCTTTTGGGGCCTCACAGATACGCAGTATTTT
d_gene: TRBD1; v_gene: TRBV5-1; abundance: once; j_gene: TRBJ2-2; CDR3aa: CASSMTGVNTGELFF; CDR3nt: TGCGCCAGCAGCATGACAGGGGTGAACACCGGGGAGCTGTTTTTT
d_gene: .; v_gene: TRBV12-3/TRBV12-4; abundance: many; j_gene: TRBJ2-2; CDR3aa: CASSLTEKQNTGELFF; CDR3nt: TGTGCCAGCAGTTTAACCGAGAAACAGAACACCGGGGAGCTGTTTTTT
d_gene: TRBD2; v_gene: TRBV10-3; abundance: few; j_gene: TRBJ2-5; CDR3aa: CATSGGHVTQETQYF; CDR3nt: TGTGCCACTAGCGGGGGACACGTAACGCAAGAGACCCAGTACTTC
d_gene: TRBD1; v_gene: TRBV6-1; abundance: .; j_gene: TRBJ2-2; CDR3aa: CASSKGQPDTGELFF; CDR3nt: TGTGCCAGCAGTAAGGGACAGCCAGACACCGGGGAGCTGTTTTTT
d_gene: .; v_gene: TRBV28; abundance: few; j_gene: TRBJ2-5; CDR3aa: CASSLPEWGTQYF; CDR3nt: TGTGCCAGCAGTTTACCGGAGTGGGGGACCCAGTACTTC
d_gene: .; v_gene: TRBV7-9; abundance: .; j_gene: TRBJ2-1; CDR3aa: CASSQEILEEGFF; CDR3nt: TGTGCCAGCAGCCAGGAAATACTAGAGGAGGGGTTCTTC
d_gene: .; v_gene: TRBV7-8; abundance: .; j_gene: TRBJ1-5; CDR3aa: CASSPVHYSNQPQHF; CDR3nt: TGTGCCAGCAGCCCGGTGCATTATAGCAATCAGCCCCAGCATTTT
d_gene: .; v_gene: TRBV12-3/TRBV12-4; abundance: many; j_gene: TRBJ1-5; CDR3aa: CASSRTDSNQPQHF; CDR3nt: TGTGCCAGCAGTCGGACAGATAGCAATCAGCCCCAGCATTTT